Reported below is one T cell receptor beta chain. These data belong to a study of blood T cell repertoires in COVID-19. Study overall: Some COVID-19 samples were acute and others convalescent; all came from the United States, Italy and Spain. PBMCs, B-cell-depleted T cells, or T cells provided the cDNA or gDNA that made up the material.

Sequenced by immunoSEQ multiplex PCR; TCRdb stores in-frame clones only, minus some. This sample has over 250,000 clones, with around 86% found just once. Sample: peripheral blood. This clonotype was obtained from a man aged 35 to 55 who had recovered from COVID-19.

The CDR3 nucleotides are TGTGCCAGTAGACCGAGAGCTGCGGGACGTAAAGCTTTCTTT. The encoded protein is CASRPRAAGRKAFF. The chain links TRBV19 to TRBJ1-1; D might be TRBD1 (5 bases). Trimming left V 6 bases short and J 9 bases short, with 20 bases between. The CDR3 sequence is 14 residues long. Germline loops: CDR1 LNHDA, CDR2 SQIVND (reference sequence).